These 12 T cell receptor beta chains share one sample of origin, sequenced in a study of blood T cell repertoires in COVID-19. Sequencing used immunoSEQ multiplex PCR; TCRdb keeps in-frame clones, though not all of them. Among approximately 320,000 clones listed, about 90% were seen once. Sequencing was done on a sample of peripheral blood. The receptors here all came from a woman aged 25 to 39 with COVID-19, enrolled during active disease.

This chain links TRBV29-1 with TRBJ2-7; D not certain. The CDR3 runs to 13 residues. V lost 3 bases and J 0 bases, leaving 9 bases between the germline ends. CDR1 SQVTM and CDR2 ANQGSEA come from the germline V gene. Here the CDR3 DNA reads TGCAGCGTTGAGAATAGAGACTCCTACGAGCAGTACTTC. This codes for CSVENRDSYEQYF.

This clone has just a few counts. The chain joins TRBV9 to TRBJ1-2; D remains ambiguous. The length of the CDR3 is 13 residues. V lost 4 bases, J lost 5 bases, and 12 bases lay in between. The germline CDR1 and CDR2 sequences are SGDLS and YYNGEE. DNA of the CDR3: TGTGCCAGCAGCCCACGGGCGGGGTATGGCTACACCTTC. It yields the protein CASSPRAGYGYTF. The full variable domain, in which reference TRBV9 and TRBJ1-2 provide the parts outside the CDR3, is DSGVTQTPKHLITATGQRVTLRCSPRSGDLSVYWYQQSLDQGLQFLIQYYNGEERAKGNILERFSAQQFPDLHSELNLSSLELGDSALYFCASSPRAGYGYTFGSGTRLTVV.

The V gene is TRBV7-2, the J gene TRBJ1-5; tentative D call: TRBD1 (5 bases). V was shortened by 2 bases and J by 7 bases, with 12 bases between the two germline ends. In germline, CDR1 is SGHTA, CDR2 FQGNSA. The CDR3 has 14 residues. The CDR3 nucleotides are TGTGCCAGCAGCTTACTCCCAGGGCCCCAGCCCCAGCATTTT. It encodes CASSLLPGPQPQHF. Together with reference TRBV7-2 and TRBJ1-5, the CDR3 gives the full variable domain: GAGVSQSPSNKVTEKGKDVELRCDPISGHTALYWYRQSLGQGLEFLIYFQGNSAPDKSGLPSDRFSAERTGGSVSTLTIQRTQQEDSAVYLCASSLLPGPQPQHFGDGTRLSIL.

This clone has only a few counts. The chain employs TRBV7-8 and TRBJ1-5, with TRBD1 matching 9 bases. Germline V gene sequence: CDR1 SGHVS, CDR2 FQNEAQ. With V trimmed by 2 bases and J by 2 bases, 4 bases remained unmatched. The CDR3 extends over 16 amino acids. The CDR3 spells CASSLYRGRGNQPQHF. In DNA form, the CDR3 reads TGTGCCAGCAGCTTATACAGGGGGCGCGGCAATCAGCCCCAGCATTTT. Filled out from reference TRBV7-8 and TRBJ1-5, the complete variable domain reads GAGVSQSPRYKVAKRGQDVALRCDPISGHVSLFWYQQALGQGPEFLTYFQNEAQLDKSGLPSDRFFAERPEGSVSTLKIQRTQQEDSAVYLCASSLYRGRGNQPQHFGDGTRLSIL.

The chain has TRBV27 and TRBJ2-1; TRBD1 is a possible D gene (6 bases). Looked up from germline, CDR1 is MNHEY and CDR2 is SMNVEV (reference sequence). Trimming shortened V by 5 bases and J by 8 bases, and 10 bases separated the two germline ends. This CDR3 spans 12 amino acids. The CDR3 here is CASSPTGYEQFF. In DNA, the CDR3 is TGTGCCAGCAGTCCAACAGGGTATGAGCAGTTCTTC.

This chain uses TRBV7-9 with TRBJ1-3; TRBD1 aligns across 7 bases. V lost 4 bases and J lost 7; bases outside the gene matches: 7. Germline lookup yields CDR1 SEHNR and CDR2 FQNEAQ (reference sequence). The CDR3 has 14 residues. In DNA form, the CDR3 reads TGTGCCAGCAGCTCACCACAGGGGAGGAACACCATATATTTT. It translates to CASSSPQGRNTIYF. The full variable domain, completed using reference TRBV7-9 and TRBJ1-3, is DTGVSQNPRHKITKRGQNVTFRCDPISEHNRLYWYRQTLGQGPEFLTYFQNEAQLEKSRLLSDRFSAERPKGSFSTLEIQRTEQGDSAMYLCASSSPQGRNTIYFGEGSWLTVV.

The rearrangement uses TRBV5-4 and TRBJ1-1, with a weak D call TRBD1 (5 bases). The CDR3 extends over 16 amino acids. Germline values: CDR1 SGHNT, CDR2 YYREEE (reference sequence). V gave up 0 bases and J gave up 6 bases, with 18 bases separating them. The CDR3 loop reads CASSLEMGQGGPEAFF. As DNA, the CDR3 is TGTGCCAGCAGCTTGGAAATGGGCCAGGGCGGACCTGAAGCTTTCTTT.

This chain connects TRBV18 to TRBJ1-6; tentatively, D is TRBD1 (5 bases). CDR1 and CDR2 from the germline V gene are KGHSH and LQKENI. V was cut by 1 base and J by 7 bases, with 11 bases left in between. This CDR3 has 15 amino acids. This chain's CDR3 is CASSPRFAGNSPLHF. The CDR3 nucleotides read TGTGCCAGCTCACCACGTTTCGCAGGGAATTCACCCCTCCACTTT.

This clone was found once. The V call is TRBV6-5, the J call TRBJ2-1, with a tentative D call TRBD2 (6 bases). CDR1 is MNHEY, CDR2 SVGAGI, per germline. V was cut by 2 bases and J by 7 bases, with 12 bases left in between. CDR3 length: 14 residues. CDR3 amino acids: CASSYVAGGNEQFF. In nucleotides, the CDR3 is TGTGCCAGCAGTTACGTTGCCGGGGGAAATGAGCAGTTCTTC.

DNA of the CDR3: TGTGCCTGGGAGAGGGGTAGCGGGGCGTACAATGAGCAGTTCTTC. Amino acid sequence: CAWERGSGAYNEQFF. The chain employs TRBV30 and TRBJ2-1; 8 bases match TRBD2. The junction had 10 bases not matched to a gene; V was cut back by 5 bases and J by 4 bases. Germline assignment: CDR1 GTSNPN and CDR2 SVGIG (reference sequence). The CDR3 runs 15 residues.

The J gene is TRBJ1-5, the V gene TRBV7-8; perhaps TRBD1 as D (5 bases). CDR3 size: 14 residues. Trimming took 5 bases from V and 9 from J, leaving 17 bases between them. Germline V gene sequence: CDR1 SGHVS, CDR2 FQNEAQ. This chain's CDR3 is CASSKQASVAPQHF. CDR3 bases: TGTGCCAGCAGCAAACAGGCGTCAGTGGCGCCCCAGCATTTT.

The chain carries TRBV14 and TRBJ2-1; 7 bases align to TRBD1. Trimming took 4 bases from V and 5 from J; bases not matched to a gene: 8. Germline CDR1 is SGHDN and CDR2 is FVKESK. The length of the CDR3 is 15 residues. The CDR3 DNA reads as TGTGCCAGCAGCCTCGGGACAGATTTTGACAATGAGCAGTTCTTC. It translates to CASSLGTDFDNEQFF.